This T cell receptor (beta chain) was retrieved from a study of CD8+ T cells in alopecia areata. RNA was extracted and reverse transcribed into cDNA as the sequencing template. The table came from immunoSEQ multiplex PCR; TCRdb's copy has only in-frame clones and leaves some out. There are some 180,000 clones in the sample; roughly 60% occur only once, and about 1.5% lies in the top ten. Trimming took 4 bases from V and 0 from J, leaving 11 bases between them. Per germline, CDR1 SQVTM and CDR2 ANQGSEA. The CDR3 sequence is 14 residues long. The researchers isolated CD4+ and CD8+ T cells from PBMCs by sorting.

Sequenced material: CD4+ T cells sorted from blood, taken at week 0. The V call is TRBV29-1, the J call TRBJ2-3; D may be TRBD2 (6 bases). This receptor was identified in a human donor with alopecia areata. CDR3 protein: CSVVGLASTDTQYF. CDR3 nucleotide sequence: TGCAGCGTTGTTGGGCTAGCGAGCACAGATACGCAGTATTTT.